These 23 T cell receptor beta chains originate from one sample sequenced in a study of blood T cell repertoires in COVID-19. The assay was immunoSEQ multiplex PCR, and TCRdb's table has in-frame clones only and misses some. The repertoire holds 200,000 or so clones, with roughly four fifths as singletons. Sequences were obtained from peripheral blood. The source of these receptors is a human donor with acute or convalescent COVID-19. The donor label of this sample is uncertain.

This clone was detected a few times. This rearrangement joins TRBV19 to TRBJ1-5; 9 bases align to TRBD1. Germline-derived CDR1 and CDR2 are LNHDA and SQIVND (reference sequence). The CDR3 runs 16 residues. V was clipped by 5 bases and J by 2 bases; unmatched bases: 7. This CDR3 reads CASSPQGARGNQPQHF. CDR3 coding DNA: TGTGCCAGTAGTCCACAGGGGGCTAGGGGCAATCAGCCCCAGCATTTT.

The chain employs TRBV6-1 and TRBJ1-5; no definite D call. Deletions cut 0 bases from V and 4 bases from J, with 7 bases between. The CDR3 is made up of 14 amino acids. Germline loops: CDR1 MNHNS, CDR2 SASEGT. The CDR3 spells CASSEAPGNQPQHF. The CDR3 DNA reads TGTGCCAGCAGTGAAGCGCCCGGGAATCAGCCCCAGCATTTT.

J is TRBJ1-4 and V is TRBV19, with D possibly matching TRBD1 (6 bases). CDR3 length equals 16 residues. The V end was cut by 0 bases, the J end by 7 bases, with 15 bases between. Germline lookup yields CDR1 LNHDA and CDR2 SQIVND (reference sequence). The CDR3 bases are TGTGCCAGTAGTATAGAGGTGAAGGGGGTCGGTGAAAAACTGTTTTTT. Its translation: CASSIEVKGVGEKLFF.

The chain is built from TRBV6-5 and TRBJ1-3, with D possibly TRBD1 on 5 matching bases. CDR1 and CDR2 (germline): MNHEY, SVGAGI. The CDR3 totals 14 residues. V was trimmed by 7 bases and J by 1 base, leaving 11 bases between them. The CDR3 spells CASIKGPSGNTIYF. DNA for the CDR3: TGTGCCAGCATCAAGGGGCCTTCTGGAAACACCATATATTTT.

This clone was counted a few times. V usage is TRBV11-2 and J usage is TRBJ1-4, with D possibly TRBD1 on 5 matching bases. The CDR3 sequence is 15 residues long. The germline V gene encodes CDR1 SGHAT and CDR2 FQNNGV. The V end was cut by 5 bases, the J end by 5 bases, with 15 bases between. CDR3 in amino acids: CASSARQLGNEKLFF. The CDR3, as DNA: TGTGCCAGCAGCGCCCGACAGTTGGGAAATGAAAAACTGTTTTTT. The whole variable domain, filled in from reference TRBV11-2 and TRBJ1-4, reads EAGVAQSPRYKIIEKRQSVAFWCNPISGHATLYWYQQILGQGPKLLIQFQNNGVVDDSQLPKDRFSAERLKGVDSTLKIQPAKLEDSAVYLCASSARQLGNEKLFFGSGTQLSVL.

The gene calls are TRBV24-1 and TRBJ2-1, with D hard to call. CDR1 KGHDR and CDR2 SFDVKD come from the germline V gene. V was trimmed by 3 bases and J by 8 bases, leaving 10 bases between them. The CDR3 covers 13 residues. The CDR3, as DNA: TGTGCCACCAGTGATCCGAACCTAGATGAGCAGTTCTTC. Residues: CATSDPNLDEQFF.

The chain employs TRBV28 and TRBJ1-2; tentatively, D is TRBD1 (5 bases). Germline-derived CDR1 and CDR2 are MDHEN and SYDVKM. Trimming stripped 2 bases from V and 7 bases from J, with 14 bases between. CDR3 size: 14 residues. The CDR3 DNA reads TGTGCCAGCAGTTTAGACAGTTCTAGGACTGGCTACACCTTC. This translates into CASSLDSSRTGYTF.

Written as DNA, the CDR3 is TGTGCCAGCATACTCGGGTACACTGAAGCTTTCTTT. Protein sequence: CASILGYTEAFF. The chain recombines TRBV5-5 with TRBJ1-1; D uncertain. The CDR3 totals 12 residues. Between the trimmed V and J ends, which lost 6 bases and 3 bases, there was a span of 9 bases. Germline V gene sequence: CDR1 SGHKS, CDR2 YYEKEE (reference sequence).

The chain combines TRBV5-6 with TRBJ2-5; perhaps TRBD1 as D (6 bases). V lost 1 base to trimming and J lost 7 bases, with 11 bases between them. CDR1 and CDR2 (germline): SGHDT, YYEEEE. The CDR3 runs to 13 residues. For the CDR3, the DNA is TGTGCCAGCAGCTTGTGGCAAGGGGGGACCCAGTACTTC. Amino acids: CASSLWQGGTQYF.

There are a few counts of this clone. The rearrangement uses TRBV4-3 and TRBJ2-1, with 10 bases fitting TRBD2. J was trimmed by 8 bases and V by 0 bases; bases with no gene match: 10. Germline CDR1 reads LGHNA; CDR2 reads YSLEER. The CDR3 covers 17 residues. The CDR3 DNA sequence: TGCGCCAGCAGCCAAGATTGGGCTAGCGGGAGCAGGCATGAGCAGTTCTTC. Encoded protein: CASSQDWASGSRHEQFF.

This rearrangement joins TRBV5-1 to TRBJ1-4, with a possible D match to TRBD1 (5 bases). This CDR3 spans 17 amino acids. V was cut by 0 bases and J by 2 bases, with 14 bases left in between. Germline lookup yields CDR1 SGHRS and CDR2 YFSETQ. The DNA for the CDR3 is TGCGCCAGCAGCTTGGCGGGGGGTCCCGGTACTAATGAAAAACTGTTTTTT. Translation gives CASSLAGGPGTNEKLFF.

Remarks on this clone: Other DNA sequences in the same sample also yield this CDR3. This chain joins TRBV7-3 and TRBJ1-1; D call uncertain. Between the trimmed V and J ends, which lost 4 bases and 0 bases, there was a span of 6 bases. This CDR3 is built from 13 residues. CDR1 SGHTA and CDR2 FQGTGA come from the germline V gene. DNA of the CDR3: TGTGCCAGCAGCTCCCAGATGAACACTGAAGCTTTCTTT. This gives the protein CASSSQMNTEAFF.

The chain is built from TRBV6-1 and TRBJ2-6; a weak D match, TRBD1 (5 bases). This CDR3 spans 16 amino acids. CDR1 MNHNS and CDR2 SASEGT come from the germline V gene. The V and J ends lost 0 bases and 0 bases respectively, with 6 bases between them. The CDR3 loop is CASSEATGSGANVLTF. Written as DNA, the CDR3 is TGTGCCAGCAGTGAAGCAACAGGCTCTGGGGCCAACGTCCTGACTTTC.

The chain employs TRBV4-2 and TRBJ1-2; TRBD1 aligns across 7 bases. The trim removed 8 bases at V and 0 bases at J, leaving 6 bases unmatched. The germline V gene has CDR1 LGHNA and CDR2 YNFKEQ. This CDR3 has 14 residues. The CDR3 loop is CASGRGQSNYGYTF. CDR3 in DNA: TGTGCCAGCGGTAGGGGGCAATCTAACTATGGCTACACCTTC.

The rearrangement uses TRBV30 and TRBJ2-6; no firm D call. Germline lookup yields CDR1 GTSNPN and CDR2 SVGIG (reference sequence). V lost 1 base and J 2 bases, leaving 12 bases between the germline ends. The CDR3 sequence is 16 residues long. The CDR3 nucleotides are TGTGCCTGGAGTGACTATCGGAACACTGGGGCCAACGTCCTGACTTTC. This translates into CAWSDYRNTGANVLTF.

This chain uses TRBV30 with TRBJ1-6, with 7 bases that match TRBD1. Germline V gene lookup returns CDR1 GTSNPN and CDR2 SVGIG (reference sequence). With V trimmed by 0 bases and J by 9 bases, 8 bases remained unmatched. The CDR3 length is 15 residues. CDR3 DNA sequence: TGTGCCTGGAGTGTAGACAGGGTCTTGATTTCACCCCTCCACTTT. It translates to CAWSVDRVLISPLHF. Together with reference TRBV30 and TRBJ1-6, the CDR3 gives the full variable domain: SQTIHQWPATLVQPVGSPLSLECTVEGTSNPNLYWYRQAAGRGLQLLFYSVGIGQISSEVPQNLSASRPQDRQFILSSKKLLLSDSGFYLCAWSVDRVLISPLHFGNGTRLTVT.

J is TRBJ2-7 and V is TRBV11-2; no definite D call. V was trimmed by 5 bases and J by 2 bases, leaving 4 bases between them. CDR1 SGHAT and CDR2 FQNNGV come from the germline V gene. There are 11 residues in the CDR3. CDR3 bases: TGTGCCAGCAGCCGTACCTACGAGCAGTACTTC. It is translated as CASSRTYEQYF.

CDR3 bases: TGTGCCAGCAGCTTAGACGGGAGCTCCTACAATGAGCAGTTCTTC. Amino acid sequence: CASSLDGSSYNEQFF. The chain links TRBV7-9 to TRBJ2-1, with a tentative D call TRBD2 (6 bases). Trimming removed 1 base from V and 0 bases from J, with 7 bases in between. In germline, CDR1 is SEHNR, CDR2 FQNEAQ (reference sequence). The CDR3 sequence is 15 residues long.

This chain links TRBV6-5 with TRBJ1-1; 8 nucleotides align to TRBD1. The length of the CDR3 is 13 residues. CDR1 is MNHEY and CDR2 is SVGAGI in the germline V gene. J was trimmed by 5 bases and V by 8 bases; bases with no gene match: 7. The CDR3 DNA reads as TGTGCCAGCGGACTCACAGGGGGAACTGAAGCTTTCTTT. As protein: CASGLTGGTEAFF.

The V call is TRBV19, the J call TRBJ2-7; 16 bases line up with TRBD2. V dropped 3 bases and J dropped 7; count of bases not matched to a gene: 12. The CDR3 covers 18 residues. Germline values: CDR1 LNHDA, CDR2 SQIVND (reference sequence). The CDR3 nucleotides are TGTGCCAGTAGTATGGGACAGGGACTAGCGGGAGGGCCGAAGGAGCAGTACTTC. Its protein product is CASSMGQGLAGGPKEQYF.

V is TRBV30 and J is TRBJ2-1; a weak D match, TRBD2 (6 bases). The CDR3 runs to 13 residues. Germline loops: CDR1 GTSNPN, CDR2 SVGIG (reference sequence). The CDR3 is CAANRGVYNEQFF. In nucleotides, the CDR3 is TGTGCTGCCAACCGCGGGGTGTACAATGAGCAGTTCTTC.

The DNA of the CDR3 is TGTGCCAGCAGTGAGTCCCAGGGGGTATACAATGAGCAGTTCTTC. It yields the protein CASSESQGVYNEQFF. This sequence joins TRBV25-1 and TRBJ2-1; 7 bases are a match to TRBD1. The CDR3 contains 15 residues. Germline CDR1 MGHDK, CDR2 SYGVNS. V lost 3 bases, J lost 4 bases, and 6 bases stayed unmatched.

J is TRBJ2-7 and V is TRBV6-6; 9 positions match TRBD2. Germline CDR1 reads MNHNY; CDR2 reads SVGAGI (reference sequence). The CDR3 totals 15 residues. V was pared by 4 bases and J by 7 bases, with 11 bases of the junction left unmatched. The CDR3 loop reads CASSFKAGGAQEQYF. The CDR3 DNA follows: TGTGCCAGCAGTTTCAAAGCGGGGGGAGCCCAAGAGCAGTACTTC.